This T cell receptor beta chain was captured in a study of cytomegalovirus exposure and HLA in healthy donors. Germline lookup yields CDR1 MNHEY and CDR2 SMNVEV (reference sequence). This CDR3 has 16 residues. The junction had 8 bases not matched to a gene; V was cut back by 2 bases and J by 2 bases. Generated by immunoSEQ multiplex PCR, the TCRdb table keeps only in-frame clones and is missing some. This table has approximately 300,000 clones, roughly 90% appearing once. The sequencing sample was made of PBMCs. The chain employs TRBV27 and TRBJ2-7; 8 bases fit TRBD1. The clonotype was recovered from a woman aged 18-29 years in good health and CMV-seronegative. The CDR3 reads CASSLGTGTGPYEQYF. The DNA for the CDR3 is TGTGCCAGCAGTTTAGGGACCGGGACAGGACCCTACGAGCAGTACTTC.